The rows below give T cell receptor beta chains drawn from one sample of a study of T cell changes during pregnancy in multiple sclerosis. The assay was immunoSEQ multiplex PCR, and TCRdb's table has in-frame clones only and misses some. The sample consists of about 39,000 clones, around 84% of them appearing once. The specimen was CD4+ T cells from peripheral blood mononuclear cells, collected before pregnancy. These TCRs come from a female donor with multiple sclerosis, enrolled in a pregnancy study. The CDR3 runs from the conserved cysteine through the conserved F or W. D genes are given only for firm matches. Clone size is given for some rows only: seen once, a few or many times, or a class if the clone is expanded.

d_call: TRBD1
v_call: TRBV4-2
clone_size: NA
j_call: TRBJ1-2
cdr3_nt: TGTGCCAGCAGCCAAGTTGGGACAGGTACTGACTATGGCTACACCTTC
cdr3_aa: CASSQVGTGTDYGYTF

d_call: TRBD1
v_call: TRBV30
clone_size: once
j_call: TRBJ2-2
cdr3_nt: TGTGCCTGGAGTAGGGGGACAGGGATAACCGGGGAGCTGTTTTTT
cdr3_aa: CAWSRGTGITGELFF

d_call: NA
v_call: TRBV14
clone_size: NA
j_call: TRBJ2-1
cdr3_nt: TGTGCCAGCAGCCAAGAAGTGGTTAGCTCCTACAATGAGCAGTTCTTC
cdr3_aa: CASSQEVVSSYNEQFF

d_call: NA
v_call: TRBV7-2
clone_size: NA
j_call: TRBJ1-5
cdr3_nt: TGTGCCAGCAGCTTAGAGGGCAGGGGTTTTGGGCAGCCCCAGCATTTT
cdr3_aa: CASSLEGRGFGQPQHF

d_call: NA
v_call: TRBV7-9
clone_size: few
j_call: TRBJ2-1
cdr3_nt: TGTGCCAGCAGGCCTCTAGACAATGAGCAGTTCTTC
cdr3_aa: CASRPLDNEQFF

d_call: NA
v_call: TRBV5-1
clone_size: NA
j_call: TRBJ2-1
cdr3_nt: TGCGCCAGCAGCTTGACGACGGAAAGAGGTGAGCAGTTCTTC
cdr3_aa: CASSLTTERGEQFF

d_call: TRBD2
v_call: TRBV10-3
clone_size: NA
j_call: TRBJ2-1
cdr3_nt: TGTGCCATCAGGCCGAGTAGCGGGGGGGACTCCTACAATGAGCAGTTCTTC
cdr3_aa: CAIRPSSGGDSYNEQFF

d_call: NA
v_call: TRBV7-2
clone_size: NA
j_call: TRBJ1-5
cdr3_nt: TGTGCCAGCAGCTCGGGACTTAGCAATCAGCCCCAGCATTTT
cdr3_aa: CASSSGLSNQPQHF

d_call: NA
v_call: TRBV28
clone_size: NA
j_call: TRBJ2-2
cdr3_nt: TGTGCCAGCATCATTGGGGGACACTCAGGGACCGGGGAGCTGTTTTTT
cdr3_aa: CASIIGGHSGTGELFF

d_call: NA
v_call: TRBV5-1
clone_size: NA
j_call: TRBJ1-1
cdr3_nt: TGCGCCAGCAGCGGACGAGGGGGTAGGAACACTGAAGCTTTCTTT
cdr3_aa: CASSGRGGRNTEAFF

d_call: NA
v_call: TRBV18
clone_size: NA
j_call: TRBJ1-6
cdr3_nt: TGTGCCAGCTCACCGAGCTTCCAGGGAAATTCACCCCTCCACTTT
cdr3_aa: CASSPSFQGNSPLHF

d_call: TRBD1
v_call: TRBV7-9
clone_size: NA
j_call: TRBJ1-1
cdr3_nt: TGTGCCAGCACCGTGGACAGGTCCAACACTGAAGCTTTCTTT
cdr3_aa: CASTVDRSNTEAFF

d_call: TRBD1
v_call: TRBV30
clone_size: few
j_call: TRBJ1-1
cdr3_nt: TGTGCCTGGAACCCGGGACAGACGAACACTGAAGCTTTCTTT
cdr3_aa: CAWNPGQTNTEAFF

d_call: TRBD1
v_call: TRBV28
clone_size: NA
j_call: TRBJ1-2
cdr3_nt: TGTGCCAGCAGTTTAACACAGGGGGCGGGTGGCTACACCTTC
cdr3_aa: CASSLTQGAGGYTF